These 19 T cell receptor beta chains came from one sample sequenced in a study of yellow fever vaccine responses in identical twins. Via MiXCR, TCRdb re-called the RT-PCR reads, giving one row per CDR3 protein. The sample carries some 3,500 distinct CDR3 sequences, roughly 84% recorded once. This specimen consisted of T cells from blood (PBMCs), unsorted or a sorted subset (not recorded which), obtained before or after yellow fever vaccination (not recorded which). All receptors come from a woman in her late teens or twenties who received the yellow fever vaccine.

The chain recombines TRBV20-1 with TRBJ2-3, with D possibly TRBD2 on 5 matching bases. V lost 1 base to trimming and J lost 5 bases, with 7 bases between them. From germline, CDR1 is DFQATT and CDR2 SNEGSKA (reference sequence). CDR3 length: 12 residues. The chain's CDR3 is CSARGGKDTQYF. CDR3 sequence (DNA): TGCAGTGCTAGAGGAGGGAAAGATACGCAGTATTTT.

V gene TRBV12-3 or TRBV12-4 combines with J gene TRBJ2-5; 7 nucleotides line up with TRBD1. The CDR3 is 15 amino acids. The V and J ends lost 6 bases and 5 bases, in that order; junction bases with no gene match: 12. The CDR3 is CASSPSTGLAETQYF. In DNA form, the CDR3 reads TGTGCCAGCAGCCCCTCGACAGGGTTGGCGGAGACCCAGTACTTC.

J is TRBJ2-7 and V is TRBV12-3 or TRBV12-4; maybe TRBD1 (6 bases). The CDR3 spans 12 residues. V lost 6 bases and J 4 bases, leaving 10 bases between the germline ends. DNA for the CDR3: TGTGCCAGCAGCCTTACAGGGTACGAGCAGTACTTC. Translated, it gives CASSLTGYEQYF.

CDR3 in amino acids: CASSSRDSGETQYF. The CDR3 nucleotides read TGTGCCAGCAGCTCCCGGGACTCGGGAGAGACCCAGTACTTC. The V call is TRBV7-3, the J call TRBJ2-5; tentatively, D is TRBD2 (6 bases). Looked up from germline, CDR1 is SGHTA and CDR2 is FQGTGA. There are 14 residues in the CDR3. V was shortened by 4 bases and J by 4 bases, with 13 bases between the two germline ends.

The rearrangement uses TRBV5-4 and TRBJ2-5; D not resolved. The CDR3 length is 12 residues. CDR1 SGHNT and CDR2 YYREEE come from the germline V gene (reference sequence). V gave up 3 bases and J gave up 1 base, with 4 bases separating them. The CDR3 DNA reads TGTGCCAGCAGCTCGTTCCAAGAGACCCAGTACTTC. Its translation: CASSSFQETQYF. Full variable domain (missing parts from reference TRBV5-4 and TRBJ2-5): ETGVTQSPTHLIKTRGQQVTLRCSSQSGHNTVSWYQQALGQGPQFIFQYYREEENGRGNFPPRFSGLQFPNYSSELNVNALELDDSALYLCASSSFQETQYFGPGTRLLVL.

The chain recombines TRBV4-3 with TRBJ2-7; 9 nucleotides agree with TRBD2. Per germline, CDR1 LGHNA and CDR2 YSLEER. The CDR3 length is 16 residues. The junction had 7 bases not matched to a gene; V was cut back by 1 base and J by 3 bases. Here the CDR3 DNA reads TGCGCCAGCAGCCAAGGTCCAGCGGGAGGAGTCTACGAGCAGTACTTC. Translated, it gives CASSQGPAGGVYEQYF.

The chain employs TRBV19 and TRBJ2-2; D ambiguous. Germline CDR1 and CDR2: LNHDA and SQIVND (reference sequence). The CDR3 totals 14 residues. V was cut by 8 bases and J by 3 bases, with 13 bases left in between. The CDR3 DNA is TGTGCCAGTCGGGCACTAAAGGACACCGGGGAGCTGTTTTTT. Protein: CASRALKDTGELFF.

This clonotype was counted only a few times. The chain carries TRBV2 and TRBJ2-7; possibly TRBD1 for D (6 bases). Germline assignment: CDR1 SNHLY and CDR2 FYNNEI. Trimming took 6 bases from V and 3 from J, leaving 18 bases between them. The length of the CDR3 is 15 residues. CDR3 sequence reads: CASREPEGVSYEQYF. In DNA, the CDR3 is TGTGCCAGCAGGGAGCCAGAGGGGGTCAGCTACGAGCAGTACTTC. Combining the CDR3 with reference TRBV2 and TRBJ2-7 gives the whole variable domain EPEVTQTPSHQVTQMGQEVILRCVPISNHLYFYWYRQILGQKVEFLVSFYNNEISEKSEIFDDQFSVERPDGSNFTLKIRSTKLEDSAMYFCASREPEGVSYEQYFGPGTRLTVT.

This chain connects TRBV11-3 to TRBJ2-7; D gene uncertain. CDR1 SGHNT and CDR2 YENEEA come from the germline V gene. V lost 2 bases to trimming and J lost 6 bases, with 8 bases between them. The length of the CDR3 is 12 residues. CDR3 amino acids: CASSLRVTEQYF. CDR3 nucleotides: TGTGCCAGCAGCTTACGTGTTACCGAGCAGTACTTC.

V gene TRBV4-3 combines with J gene TRBJ2-1; D unresolved. V dropped 0 bases and J dropped 6 bases, with 12 bases sitting between them. Germline loops: CDR1 LGHNA, CDR2 YSLEER. This CDR3 region has 15 residues. CDR3 loop: CASSQDYQVSNEQFF. The CDR3 DNA is TGCGCCAGCAGCCAAGATTACCAAGTCTCCAATGAGCAGTTCTTC.

The chain carries TRBV20-1 and TRBJ2-1, with 8 bases identical to TRBD2. The CDR3 runs 13 residues. V trimming: 6 bases; J trimming: 1 base; junction bases outside the gene matches: 2. Germline CDR1 reads DFQATT; CDR2 reads SNEGSKA (reference sequence). The CDR3 region is CSAGTSSYNEQFF. DNA for the CDR3: TGCAGTGCGGGGACTAGTTCCTACAATGAGCAGTTCTTC.

The V call is TRBV19, the J call TRBJ1-1, with D unresolved. The CDR3 totals 11 residues. Looked up from germline, CDR1 is LNHDA and CDR2 is SQIVND (reference sequence). The V and J ends lost 7 bases and 1 base respectively, with 4 bases between them. The CDR3 DNA is TGTGCCAGTACCAAGAACACTGAAGCTTTCTTT. Translation: CASTKNTEAFF.

V is TRBV11-3 and J is TRBJ2-7, with 9 bases matching TRBD2. The germline gives CDR1 SGHNT, CDR2 YENEEA. The CDR3 spans 12 residues. CDR3 region: CATAGGRNEQYF. The CDR3 DNA follows: TGTGCAACGGCGGGAGGGAGGAACGAGCAGTACTTC.

This chain uses TRBV10-3 with TRBJ2-3; unclear D gene. From germline, CDR1 is ENHRY and CDR2 SYGVKD. The CDR3 extends over 12 amino acids. Deletions cut 2 bases from V and 10 bases from J, with 10 bases between. CDR3: CAISEPGTAQYF. The CDR3 DNA follows: TGTGCCATCAGTGAGCCCGGAACCGCGCAGTATTTT.

The chain couples TRBV4-1 to TRBJ1-2; 8 bases map to TRBD1. Germline V gives CDR1 MGHRA, CDR2 YSYEKL. The CDR3 loop spans 15 amino acids. V lost 3 bases, J lost 4 bases, and 7 bases stayed unmatched. The CDR3 nucleotides are TGCGCCAGCAGCCAGCCGGGACAGGTGGGCTATGGCTACACCTTC. Amino acid sequence: CASSQPGQVGYGYTF.

V and J are TRBV6-4 and TRBJ2-7, with 7 positions matching TRBD1. This CDR3 has 13 amino acids. With 8 bases clipped from V and 3 bases from J, the junction kept 7 bases outside the gene matches. Germline V CDR1 and CDR2: MRHNA, SNTAGT. CDR3 nucleotide sequence: TGTGCCAGCTTCCCCAGGGGGTGCTACGAGCAGTACTTC. Its translation is CASFPRGCYEQYF.

In this sample, this clonotype turned up a few times. The chain links TRBV23-1 to TRBJ1-2, with a tentative D call TRBD1 (6 bases). TRBV23-1 has ORF status, its function being uncertain. The CDR3 has 14 residues. V dropped 3 bases and J dropped 7 bases, with 15 bases sitting between them. CDR3 sequence: CASSHTGKGGGYTF. The DNA of the CDR3 is TGCGCCAGCAGTCATACCGGAAAGGGGGGTGGCTACACCTTC.

Worth noting for this clonotype: The conserved closing phenylalanine or tryptophan is absent in this CDR3, likely reflecting a read error. CDR3 nucleotide sequence: TGTGCCAGCAGTGACAGCGCAGGGGATTTCAATGAGCAGTTCTTA. Its translation is CASSDSAGDFNEQFL. V usage is TRBV2 and J usage is TRBJ2-1, with D possibly matching TRBD1 (6 bases). V lost 3 bases and J 6 bases, leaving 15 bases between the germline ends. This CDR3 comprises 15 residues. CDR1 SNHLY and CDR2 FYNNEI come from the germline V gene.

The rearrangement joins TRBV5-1 to TRBJ1-1; possible D gene TRBD1, 5 bases. There are 15 residues in the CDR3. Germline V gene sequence: CDR1 SGHRS, CDR2 YFSETQ. Trimming took 0 bases from V and 1 from J, leaving 10 bases between them. CDR3 DNA: TGCGCCAGCAGCTTGGAGGGGTCCCGGAACACTGAAGCTTTCTTT. Translating gives CASSLEGSRNTEAFF.